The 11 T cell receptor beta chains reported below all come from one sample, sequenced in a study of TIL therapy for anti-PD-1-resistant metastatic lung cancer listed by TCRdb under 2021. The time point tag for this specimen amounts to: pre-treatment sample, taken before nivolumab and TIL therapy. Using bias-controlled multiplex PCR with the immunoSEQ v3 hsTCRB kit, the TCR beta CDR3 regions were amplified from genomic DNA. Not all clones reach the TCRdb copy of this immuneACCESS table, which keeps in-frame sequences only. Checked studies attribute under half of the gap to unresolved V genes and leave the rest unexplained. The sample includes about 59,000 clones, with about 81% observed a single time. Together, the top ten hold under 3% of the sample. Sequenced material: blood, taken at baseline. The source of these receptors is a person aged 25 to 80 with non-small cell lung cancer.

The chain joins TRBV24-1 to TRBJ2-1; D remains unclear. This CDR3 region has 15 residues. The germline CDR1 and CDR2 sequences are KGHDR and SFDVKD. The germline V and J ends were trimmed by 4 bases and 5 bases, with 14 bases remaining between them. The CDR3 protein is CATSDPIGSDNEQFF. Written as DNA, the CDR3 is TGTGCCACCAGTGACCCGATAGGTAGTGACAATGAGCAGTTCTTC.

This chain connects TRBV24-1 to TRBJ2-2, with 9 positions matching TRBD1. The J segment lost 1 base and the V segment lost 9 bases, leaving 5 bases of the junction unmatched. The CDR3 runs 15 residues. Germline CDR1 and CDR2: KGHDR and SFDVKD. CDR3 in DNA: TGTGCCACCGGAGGACAGGGGCGGAACACCGGGGAGCTGTTTTTT. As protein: CATGGQGRNTGELFF.

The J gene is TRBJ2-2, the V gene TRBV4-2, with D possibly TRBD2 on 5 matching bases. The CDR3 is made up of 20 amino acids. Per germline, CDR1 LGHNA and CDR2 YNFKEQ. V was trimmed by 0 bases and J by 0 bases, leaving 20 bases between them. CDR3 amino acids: CASSQDVGLTGFPNTGELFF. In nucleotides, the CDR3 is TGTGCCAGCAGCCAAGATGTAGGCCTAACGGGGTTCCCGAACACCGGGGAGCTGTTTTTT.

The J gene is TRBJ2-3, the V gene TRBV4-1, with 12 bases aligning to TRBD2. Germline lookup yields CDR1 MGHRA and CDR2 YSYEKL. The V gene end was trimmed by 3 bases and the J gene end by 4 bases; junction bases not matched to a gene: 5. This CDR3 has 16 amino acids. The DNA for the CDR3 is TGCGCCAGCAGCCAGCTGACTAGCGGGAGTGCAGATACGCAGTATTTT. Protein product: CASSQLTSGSADTQYF.

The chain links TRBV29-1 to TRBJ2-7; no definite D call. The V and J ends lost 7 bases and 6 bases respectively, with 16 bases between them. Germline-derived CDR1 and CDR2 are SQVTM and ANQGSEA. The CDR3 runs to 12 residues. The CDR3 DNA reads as TGCAGCGGCCATGATCCGGTCGGCGAGCAGTACTTC. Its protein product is CSGHDPVGEQYF.

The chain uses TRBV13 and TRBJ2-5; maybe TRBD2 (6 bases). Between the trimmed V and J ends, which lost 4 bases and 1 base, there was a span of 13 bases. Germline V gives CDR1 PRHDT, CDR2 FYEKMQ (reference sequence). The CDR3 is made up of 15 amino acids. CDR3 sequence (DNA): TGTGCCAGCAGCTCGGGACTGCCCCTCCAAGAGACCCAGTACTTC. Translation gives CASSSGLPLQETQYF.

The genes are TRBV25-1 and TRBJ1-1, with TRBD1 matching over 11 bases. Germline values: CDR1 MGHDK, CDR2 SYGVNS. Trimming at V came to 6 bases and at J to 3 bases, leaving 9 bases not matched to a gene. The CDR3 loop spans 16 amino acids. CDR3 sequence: CASSTGTGGGDTEAFF. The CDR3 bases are TGTGCCAGCAGCACCGGGACAGGGGGAGGCGACACTGAAGCTTTCTTT.

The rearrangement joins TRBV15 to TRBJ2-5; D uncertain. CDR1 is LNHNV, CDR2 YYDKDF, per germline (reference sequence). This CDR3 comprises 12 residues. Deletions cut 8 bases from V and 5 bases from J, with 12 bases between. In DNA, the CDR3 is TGTGCCACCCCGCAAGTGGGGGAGACCCAGTACTTC. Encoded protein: CATPQVGETQYF.

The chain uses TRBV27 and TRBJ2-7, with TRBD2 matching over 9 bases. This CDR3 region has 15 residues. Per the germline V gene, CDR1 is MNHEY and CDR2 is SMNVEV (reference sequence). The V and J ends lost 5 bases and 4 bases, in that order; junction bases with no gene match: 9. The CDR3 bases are TGTGCCAGCAGTACTACCTCAGCGGGGGGATACGAGCAGTACTTC. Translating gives CASSTTSAGGYEQYF.

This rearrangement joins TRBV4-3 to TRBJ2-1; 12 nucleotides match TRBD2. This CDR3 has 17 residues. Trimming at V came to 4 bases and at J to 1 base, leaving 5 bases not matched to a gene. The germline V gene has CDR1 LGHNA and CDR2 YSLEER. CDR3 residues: CASSLETSGRSYNEQFF. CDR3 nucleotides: TGCGCCAGCAGCCTTGAAACTAGCGGGAGGTCCTACAATGAGCAGTTCTTC.

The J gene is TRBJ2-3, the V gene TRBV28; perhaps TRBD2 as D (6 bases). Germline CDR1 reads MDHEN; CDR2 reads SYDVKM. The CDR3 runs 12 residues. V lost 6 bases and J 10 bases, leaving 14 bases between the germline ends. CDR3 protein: CASRAGQVSQYF. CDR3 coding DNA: TGTGCCAGCAGGGCGGGGCAGGTTTCGCAGTATTTT.